This passage covers 21 T cell receptor beta chains from one sample sequenced in a study of T cell responses to AZD1222 COVID-19 vaccine. Profiling relied on immunoSEQ multiplex PCR, and the TCRdb table lists in-frame clones only, not all of them. The data show 110,000 or so clones, with roughly 80% seen just once and approximately 5% held by the top ten. The input for sequencing was peripheral blood, taken on day 0 of AZD1222 vaccination. Receptor source: an adult in good health.

This clone was observed once. The chain couples TRBV25-1 to TRBJ2-7; 7 bases agree with TRBD1. Germline assignment: CDR1 MGHDK and CDR2 SYGVNS. CDR3 length: 13 residues. The trim removed 4 bases at V and 4 bases at J, leaving 4 bases unmatched. CDR3 protein: CASSAIQGYEQYF. CDR3 nucleotides: TGTGCCAGCAGTGCTATACAGGGGTACGAGCAGTACTTC.

CDR3 in amino acids: CASSHPPGQVGGELFF. In nucleotides, the CDR3 is TGCGCCAGCAGCCACCCCCCCGGACAGGTTGGCGGGGAGCTGTTTTTT. The rearrangement uses TRBV4-3 and TRBJ2-2; TRBD1 agrees at 7 bases. This CDR3 spans 16 amino acids. The germline gives CDR1 LGHNA, CDR2 YSLEER. With V trimmed by 3 bases and J by 7 bases, 11 bases remained unmatched.

The V gene is TRBV5-4, the J gene TRBJ1-1, with no clear D. This CDR3 region has 16 residues. Germline V gene data show CDR1 as SGHNT and CDR2 as YYREEE (reference sequence). The V gene lost 0 bases and the J gene lost 3 bases, with 15 bases spanning the gap. DNA for the CDR3: TGTGCCAGCAGCTTGGTATTTGGATTTCGGGACACTGAAGCTTTCTTT. As protein: CASSLVFGFRDTEAFF.

The chain is built from TRBV5-1 and TRBJ1-2; 7 bases agree with TRBD1. The CDR3 loop spans 13 amino acids. Germline trimming cut 2 bases from V and 3 bases from J; bases unmatched to any gene: 1. Germline values: CDR1 SGHRS, CDR2 YFSETQ. This chain's CDR3 is CASSFTGDYGYTF. CDR3 coding DNA: TGCGCCAGCAGCTTTACAGGGGACTATGGCTACACCTTC. Full variable domain (rest looked up from reference TRBV5-1 and TRBJ1-2): KAGVTQTPRYLIKTRGQQVTLSCSPISGHRSVSWYQQTPGQGLQFLFEYFSETQRNKGNFPGRFSGRQFSNSRSEMNVSTLELGDSALYLCASSFTGDYGYTFGSGTRLTVV.

The sample holds one count of this clone. This chain connects TRBV7-9 to TRBJ1-1; 8 bases are shared with TRBD1. CDR1 and CDR2 from the germline V gene are SEHNR and FQNEAQ (reference sequence). J gave up 8 bases and V 1 base, and 9 bases lay outside the gene matches. The CDR3 consists of 15 residues. Written as DNA, the CDR3 is TGTGCCAGCAGCTTAGGAGGGACAGGTACCTTAGAAGCTTTCTTT. Protein product: CASSLGGTGTLEAFF. Together with reference TRBV7-9 and TRBJ1-1, the CDR3 gives the full variable domain: DTGVSQNPRHKITKRGQNVTFRCDPISEHNRLYWYRQTLGQGPEFLTYFQNEAQLEKSRLLSDRFSAERPKGSFSTLEIQRTEQGDSAMYLCASSLGGTGTLEAFFGQGTRLTVV.

This clone was recorded once. The rearrangement joins TRBV2 to TRBJ2-3, with D tentatively TRBD2 (5 bases). The germline gives CDR1 SNHLY, CDR2 FYNNEI. The CDR3 totals 13 residues. V lost 7 bases, J lost 0 bases, and 8 bases lay in between. The DNA for the CDR3 is TGTGCCAGCATGCCGGGGAGCACAGATACGCAGTATTTT. Translating gives CASMPGSTDTQYF. The full variable domain, in which reference TRBV2 and TRBJ2-3 provide the parts outside the CDR3, is EPEVTQTPSHQVTQMGQEVILRCVPISNHLYFYWYRQILGQKVEFLVSFYNNEISEKSEIFDDQFSVERPDGSNFTLKIRSTKLEDSAMYFCASMPGSTDTQYFGPGTRLTVL.

The chain carries TRBV5-1 and TRBJ2-7, with D possibly being TRBD2 (5 bases). This CDR3 spans 14 amino acids. V lost 3 bases to trimming and J lost 3 bases, with 13 bases between them. Germline V CDR1 and CDR2: SGHRS, YFSETQ. DNA of the CDR3: TGCGCCAGCAGCTCAAATAGACGGGGCTACGAGCAGTACTTC. Protein: CASSSNRRGYEQYF.

In DNA form, the CDR3 reads TGCGCCAGCAGCCAAGATACAGGGCTCTCTGGAAACACCATATATTTT. This codes for CASSQDTGLSGNTIYF. This chain links TRBV4-3 with TRBJ1-3; D possibly corresponds to TRBD1 (6 bases). The V end was cut by 0 bases, the J end by 0 bases, with 9 bases between. CDR1 is LGHNA, CDR2 YSLEER, per germline. The CDR3 is made up of 16 amino acids.

The V and J genes are TRBV5-5 and TRBJ1-2; D uncertain. Trimming took 1 base from V and 4 from J, leaving 14 bases between them. This CDR3 region has 15 residues. Germline CDR1 SGHKS, CDR2 YYEKEE (reference sequence). As DNA, the CDR3 is TGTGCCAGCAGCTTGTATGACACAGCTCTCTATGGCTACACCTTC. As protein: CASSLYDTALYGYTF.

CDR3 loop: CASSSLGMGGNGNTEAFF. The CDR3 nucleotides are TGTGCCAGTAGTAGTTTGGGGATGGGGGGAAATGGGAACACTGAAGCTTTCTTT. This chain connects TRBV19 to TRBJ1-1; D is possibly TRBD1 (5 bases). CDR1 is LNHDA and CDR2 is SQIVND in the germline V gene (reference sequence). The CDR3 contains 18 residues. The V end lost 4 bases, the J end lost 1 base, and 22 bases lay between the germline ends. Full variable domain (remainder filled in from reference TRBV19 and TRBJ1-1): DGGITQSPKYLFRKEGQNVTLSCEQNLNHDAMYWYRQDPGQGLRLIYYSQIVNDFQKGDIAEGYSVSREKKESFPLTVTSAQKNPTAFYLCASSSLGMGGNGNTEAFFGQGTRLTVV.

The V and J genes are TRBV5-6 and TRBJ1-2, with a tentative D call TRBD1 (5 bases). CDR1 SGHDT and CDR2 YYEEEE come from the germline V gene. The V and J ends lost 1 base and 2 bases respectively, with 12 bases between them. The length of the CDR3 is 15 residues. CDR3: CASSLLGVRNYGYTF. Here the CDR3 DNA reads TGTGCCAGCAGCTTGTTAGGGGTTCGGAACTATGGCTACACCTTC.

A remark on this clone: The identical CDR3 is also encoded by other nucleotide sequences in the sample. J is TRBJ1-5 and V is TRBV7-2; no firm D call. The germline CDR1 and CDR2 sequences are SGHTA and FQGNSA. Trimming shortened V by 3 bases and J by 2 bases, and 8 bases separated the two germline ends. The CDR3 runs 14 residues. This CDR3 is CASSLRQGNQPQHF. CDR3 in DNA: TGTGCCAGCAGCTTGAGGCAGGGCAATCAGCCCCAGCATTTT.

The chain employs TRBV20-1 and TRBJ2-2, with 10 bases that match TRBD2. In germline, CDR1 is DFQATT, CDR2 SNEGSKA (reference sequence). This CDR3 contains 17 residues. V gave up 3 bases and J gave up 0 bases; unmatched junction bases: 7. The CDR3 loop is CSASSLAGVANTGELFF. The CDR3 DNA sequence: TGCAGTGCTAGTAGTCTAGCGGGGGTCGCGAACACCGGGGAGCTGTTTTTT.

The gene calls are TRBV7-2 and TRBJ2-7; 14 nucleotides line up with TRBD2. This CDR3 is built from 15 residues. The J segment lost 5 bases and the V segment lost 5 bases, leaving 5 bases of the junction unmatched. Germline values: CDR1 SGHTA, CDR2 FQGNSA. In DNA, the CDR3 is TGTGCCAGCAGCCAGACTAGCGGGGGGGCAAACGAGCAGTACTTC. Protein: CASSQTSGGANEQYF.

This clone was observed many times. Other DNA sequences of this sample code for an identical CDR3. The chain combines TRBV27 with TRBJ1-5; the D gene is possibly TRBD1 (6 bases). Trimming removed 2 bases at V and 3 bases at J, with 8 bases between. CDR1 and CDR2 (germline): MNHEY, SMNVEV (reference sequence). This CDR3 has 14 residues. The CDR3, as DNA: TGTGCCAGCAGTTTAACAGGGTACAATCAGCCCCAGCATTTT. It codes for CASSLTGYNQPQHF.

The V gene is TRBV10-3, the J gene TRBJ1-5; no reliable D call. Trimming took off 3 bases at V and 0 bases at J, with 9 bases between the two ends. Germline lookup yields CDR1 ENHRY and CDR2 SYGVKD. There are 15 residues in the CDR3. CDR3: CAISDDKYSNQPQHF. For the CDR3, the DNA is TGTGCCATCAGTGACGACAAGTATAGCAATCAGCCCCAGCATTTT.

In this sample, this clone turned up once. J is TRBJ1-4 and V is TRBV19; D is unresolved. Deletions cut 7 bases from V and 3 bases from J, with 15 bases between. Germline CDR1 and CDR2: LNHDA and SQIVND (reference sequence). The CDR3 totals 15 residues. The CDR3 sequence: CASTLSDGSNEKLFF. DNA of the CDR3: TGTGCCAGTACCCTTTCGGACGGATCTAATGAAAAACTGTTTTTT. The full variable domain, completed using reference TRBV19 and TRBJ1-4, is DGGITQSPKYLFRKEGQNVTLSCEQNLNHDAMYWYRQDPGQGLRLIYYSQIVNDFQKGDIAEGYSVSREKKESFPLTVTSAQKNPTAFYLCASTLSDGSNEKLFFGSGTQLSVL.

The chain links TRBV19 to TRBJ2-7; D might be TRBD1 (8 bases). The V end was cut by 10 bases, the J end by 6 bases, with 28 bases between. The CDR3 loop spans 16 amino acids. Germline V gene lookup returns CDR1 LNHDA and CDR2 SQIVND (reference sequence). Here the CDR3 DNA reads TGTGCCACCTCCACAGGGGGGGATTGGTTGAAAAGCGAGCAGTACTTC. Amino acids: CATSTGGDWLKSEQYF.

The chain carries TRBV5-1 and TRBJ1-4, with D tentatively TRBD1 (5 bases). V dropped 0 bases and J dropped 0 bases, with 9 bases sitting between them. CDR1 and CDR2 from the germline V gene are SGHRS and YFSETQ. The CDR3 length is 16 residues. The CDR3 DNA sequence: TGCGCCAGCAGCTTGGGACAGACTGCAACTAATGAAAAACTGTTTTTT. It translates to CASSLGQTATNEKLFF.

This chain uses TRBV20-1 with TRBJ1-3; no reliable D call. Trimming shortened V by 2 bases and J by 4 bases, and 3 bases separated the two germline ends. This CDR3 has 11 residues. The germline V gene encodes CDR1 DFQATT and CDR2 SNEGSKA (reference sequence). CDR3 protein: CSARKGNTIYF. The CDR3 bases are TGCAGTGCTAGAAAGGGAAACACCATATATTTT.

The rearrangement links TRBV6-4 to TRBJ1-5, with D unclear. The CDR3 runs 12 residues. Germline V gene lookup returns CDR1 MRHNA and CDR2 SNTAGT. Trimming took off 2 bases at V and 14 bases at J, with 13 bases between the two ends. CDR3 sequence: CASSDPTLRKHF. As DNA, the CDR3 is TGTGCCAGCAGTGACCCGACCCTCCGGAAGCATTTT.